This TCR beta chain is from a study of shared clonotypes between healthy human individuals. Assay used: immunoSEQ multiplex PCR; TCRdb lists only in-frame clones, some missing. The repertoire consists of hundreds of thousands of clones, with under 80% occurring once and the leading ten covering 1.5% to 2%. CDR1 and CDR2 (germline): SEHNR, FQNEAQ (reference sequence). The ends were cut back, 1 base at V and 10 bases at J, with 17 bases in the middle. The CDR3 loop spans 15 amino acids. The chain has TRBV7-9 and TRBJ2-1; no clear D. This clonotype was sampled from a woman in her twenties or thirties in good health. Input material: memory CD4+ T cells sorted from blood. The sample's subset: CD45RA-negative fraction. Here the CDR3 reads CASSLGGVEAKEQFF. CDR3 nucleotides: TGTGCCAGCAGCTTAGGTGGCGTCGAGGCGAAGGAGCAGTTCTTC.